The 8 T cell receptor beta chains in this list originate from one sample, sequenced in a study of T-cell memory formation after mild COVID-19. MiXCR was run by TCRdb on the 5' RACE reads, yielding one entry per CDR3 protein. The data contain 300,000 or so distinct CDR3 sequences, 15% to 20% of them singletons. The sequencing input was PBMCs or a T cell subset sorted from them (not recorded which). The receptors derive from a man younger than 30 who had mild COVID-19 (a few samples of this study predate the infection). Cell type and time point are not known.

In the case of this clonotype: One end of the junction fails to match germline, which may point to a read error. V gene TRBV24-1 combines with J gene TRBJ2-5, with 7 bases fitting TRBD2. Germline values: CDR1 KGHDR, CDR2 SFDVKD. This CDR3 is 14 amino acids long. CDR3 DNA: TGTGCCACCAGTGGTTTGCGGGGAGGGGAGACCCAGTACTTC. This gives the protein CATSGLRGGETQYF.

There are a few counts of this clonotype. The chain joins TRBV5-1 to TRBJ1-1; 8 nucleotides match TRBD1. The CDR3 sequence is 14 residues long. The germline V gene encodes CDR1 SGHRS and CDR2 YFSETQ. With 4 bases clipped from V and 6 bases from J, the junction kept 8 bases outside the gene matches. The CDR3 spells CASSTDRVVSEAFF. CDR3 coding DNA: TGCGCCAGCAGCACGGACAGGGTTGTATCTGAAGCTTTCTTT.

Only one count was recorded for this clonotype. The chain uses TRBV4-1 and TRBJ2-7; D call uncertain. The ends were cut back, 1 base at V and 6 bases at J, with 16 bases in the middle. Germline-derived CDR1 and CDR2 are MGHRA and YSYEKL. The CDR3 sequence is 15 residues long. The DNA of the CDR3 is TGCGCCAGCAGCCAAGCCCTTTTTGCGGCATTCGAGCAGTACTTC. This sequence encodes CASSQALFAAFEQYF.

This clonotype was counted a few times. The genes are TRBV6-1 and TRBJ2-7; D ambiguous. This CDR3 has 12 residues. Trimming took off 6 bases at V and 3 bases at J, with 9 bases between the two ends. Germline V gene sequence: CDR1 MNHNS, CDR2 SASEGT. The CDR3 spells CASSPNGYEQYF. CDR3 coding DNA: TGTGCCAGCAGCCCAAACGGCTACGAGCAGTACTTC.

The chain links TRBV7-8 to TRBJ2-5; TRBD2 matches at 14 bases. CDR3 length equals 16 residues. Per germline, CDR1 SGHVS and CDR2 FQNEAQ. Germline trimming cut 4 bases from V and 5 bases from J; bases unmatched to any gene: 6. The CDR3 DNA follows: TGTGCCAGCAGCTGGGGGACTAGCGGGAGTGGGGAGACCCAGTACTTC. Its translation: CASSWGTSGSGETQYF.

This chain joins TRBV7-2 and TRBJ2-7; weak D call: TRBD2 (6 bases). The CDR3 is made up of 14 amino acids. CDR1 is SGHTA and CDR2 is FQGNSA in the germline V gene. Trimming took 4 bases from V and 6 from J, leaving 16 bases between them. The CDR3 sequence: CASSSRDSGTEQYF. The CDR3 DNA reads TGTGCCAGCAGCTCCCGGGACTCCGGGACCGAGCAGTACTTC. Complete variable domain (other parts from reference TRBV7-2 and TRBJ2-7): GAGVSQSPSNKVTEKGKDVELRCDPISGHTALYWYRQSLGQGLEFLIYFQGNSAPDKSGLPSDRFSAERTGGSVSTLTIQRTQQEDSAVYLCASSSRDSGTEQYFGPGTRLTVT.

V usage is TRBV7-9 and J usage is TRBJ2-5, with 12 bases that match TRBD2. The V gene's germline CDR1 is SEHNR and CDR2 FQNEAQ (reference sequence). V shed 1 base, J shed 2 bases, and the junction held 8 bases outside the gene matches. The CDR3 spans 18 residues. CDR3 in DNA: TGTGCCAGCAGCTTAGGCAAGACTAGCGGGGGCTGGCAAGAGACCCAGTACTTC. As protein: CASSLGKTSGGWQETQYF.

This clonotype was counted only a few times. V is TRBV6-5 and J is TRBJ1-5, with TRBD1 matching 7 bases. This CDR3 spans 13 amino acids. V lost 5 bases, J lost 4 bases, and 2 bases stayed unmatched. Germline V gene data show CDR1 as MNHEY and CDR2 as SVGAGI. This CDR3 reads CASSNRGNQPQHF. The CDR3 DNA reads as TGTGCCAGCAGTAACAGGGGTAATCAGCCCCAGCATTTT.